This is a list of T cell receptor beta chains from one sample in a study of Ad26.COV2.S vaccination and SARS-CoV-2 variants. Some clones are missing from TCRdb's copy, which holds only in-frame ones; the method was immunoSEQ multiplex PCR. The sample yields about 320,000 clones, roughly nine tenths seen once. This sample comprised peripheral blood, obtained in a trial of Ad26.COV2.S vaccine versus placebo. Receptors were obtained from a person aged 18-65 years who received the Ad26.COV2.S COVID-19 vaccine or a placebo. Each CDR3 is given without its conserved first and last residue.

>13|TRBV6-5|TRBJ2-7
ASSWGAGETYEQY
>13|TRBV2|TRBJ2-1
ASSEMGLATNEQF
>14|TRBV5-4|TRBJ2-7
ASSSNIAGYSYEQY
>14|TRBV4-1|TRBJ2-5
ASSQRVAGGKETQY
>12|TRBV3-1/TRBV3-2|TRBJ2-2
ASSLDSGWGELF
>10|TRBV7-9|TRBJ1-1
ASSLVGAEAF
>15|TRBV7-6|TRBJ1-1
ASSYPGGEFLNTEAF
>11|TRBV10-3|TRBJ1-2
AISDETLYGYT
>11|TRBV11-3|TRBJ2-2
ASSFSWTGELF
>10|TRBV4-3|TRBJ2-1
ASGDRFDEQF
>12|TRBV4-3|TRBJ2-3
ASSQDDREYTQY
>13|TRBV29-1|TRBJ2-5
SVEDGGALRLVQY
>12|TRBV5-4|TRBJ1-1
ASSLQGGDTEAF
>15|TRBV9|TRBJ2-3
ASTEAPIAGGHDTQY
>15|TRBV4-2|TRBJ2-2
ASSQGTSGRATGELF
>15|TRBV19|TRBJ2-7
ASSITGTGYLSDEQY
>11|TRBV21-1|TRBJ1-5
ASSKAGGQPQH
>17|TRBV7-9|TRBJ2-2
ASSVIPTSGYMGTGELF
>12|TRBV27|TRBJ2-3
ASRVGQGTDTQY
>13|TRBV9|TRBJ1-2
ASSLLVWARGLYT
>13|TRBV5-1|TRBJ1-5
ASSLRGGDNQPQH
>11|TRBV6-5|TRBJ1-4
ASSYLNGPELF
>10|TRBV28|TRBJ1-2
ASKDTNYGYT
>16|TRBV11-3|TRBJ1-4
ASSPRTGSHTTNEKLF
>12|TRBV4-1|TRBJ1-1
ASSQGQGPTEAF
>14|TRBV7-2|TRBJ2-1
ASSSRGGGSYNEQF
>15|TRBV9|TRBJ1-2
ASSPQDRGTPGDGYT
>12|TRBV9|TRBJ1-2
ASSVNRDGYGYT
>12|TRBV19|TRBJ1-1
ASSMTGMNTEAF
>13|TRBV9|TRBJ1-5
ASSPGTGMGQPQH
>13|TRBV6-5|TRBJ1-2
ASSKPGTGDYGYT
>11|TRBV11-2|TRBJ1-2
ASSPGQNYGYT
>13|TRBV6-6|TRBJ2-5
ASSYASGRSETQY
>12|TRBV14|TRBJ2-7
ASSLQDRDYEQY
>9|TRBV10-1|TRBJ2-3
ANPCADTQY
>13|TRBV4-1|TRBJ1-5
ASSQDRTVNQPQH
>11|TRBV6-5|TRBJ2-1
ASSLGVRSEQF
>16|TRBV2|TRBJ2-6
ASRFGTSGSSGANVLT
>9|TRBV19|TRBJ2-3
ASSIGDTQY
>12|TRBV5-6|TRBJ1-2
ASSLGERGYGYT
>14|TRBV7-3|TRBJ2-5
ASSPGLAGGEETQY
>15|TRBV14|TRBJ2-3
ASSHLNPRDSTDTQY
>13|TRBV6-5|TRBJ2-2
ASSYTTGDTGELF
>16|TRBV5-4|TRBJ1-1
ASSLVLDSQKRNTEAF
>17|TRBV7-2|TRBJ1-4
ASSLRPGQGERANEKLF
>13|TRBV11-3|TRBJ1-6
ASSLIPEGNSPLH
>14|TRBV5-6|TRBJ1-1
ASRLLQGVTATEAF
>13|TRBV7-2|TRBJ1-3
ASSLVVRSGNTIY
>12|TRBV7-9|TRBJ1-2
ASSRGQGNYGYT
>13|TRBV4-2|TRBJ1-2
ASSQEETEFYGYT
>13|TRBV7-8|TRBJ1-6
ASTPRGTAVSPLH
>16|TRBV19|TRBJ1-5
ASSIPRTGKTQNQPQH
>11|TRBV19|TRBJ1-5
ASSTRGTRPQH
>8|TRBV6-6|TRBJ2-1
ASRGLGEF
>11|TRBV6-5|TRBJ1-1
ASGEQGGAEAF
>12|TRBV28|TRBJ1-1
ASSLGQGNTEAF
>14|TRBV3-1/TRBV3-2|TRBJ1-2
ASSQKGSGQNYGYT